These 3 T cell receptor beta chains originate from one sample sequenced in a study of blood T cell repertoires in COVID-19. Repertoires were generated with immunoSEQ multiplex PCR, while TCRdb's copy carries only in-frame clones and drops some. The table records 110,000 to 150,000 clones, roughly 89% of them present only once. Sequences were obtained from PBMCs or T cells enriched from blood (not recorded which). All receptors derive from a man aged 45-65 years who had recovered from COVID-19.

The chain recombines TRBV28 with TRBJ1-2; 8 nucleotides line up with TRBD1. Trimming cost V 4 bases and J 4 bases; bases outside gene matches: 11. Germline lookup yields CDR1 MDHEN and CDR2 SYDVKM. The CDR3 extends over 16 amino acids. CDR3 nucleotide sequence: TGTGCCAGCAGTTCCCCGAGACAGGGGCTTCTCTATGGCTACACCTTC. Its protein is CASSSPRQGLLYGYTF.

In its sample, this clone was seen a few times. J is TRBJ2-5 and V is TRBV6-6; perhaps TRBD1 as D (5 bases). The V gene lost 9 bases and the J gene lost 6 bases, with 17 bases spanning the gap. Germline CDR1 reads MNHNY; CDR2 reads SVGAGI (reference sequence). The length of the CDR3 is 13 residues. This CDR3 reads CASQKQGVQTQYF. The CDR3 region has the DNA TGTGCCAGTCAAAAACAAGGGGTTCAGACCCAGTACTTC.

The chain couples TRBV7-2 to TRBJ2-1; D is undetermined. The V end lost 4 bases, the J end lost 3 bases, and 10 bases lay between the germline ends. Germline V gene lookup returns CDR1 SGHTA and CDR2 FQGNSA. The CDR3 covers 14 residues. CDR3 in amino acids: CASSSTTGYNEQFF. The DNA for the CDR3 is TGTGCCAGCAGCTCCACGACGGGCTACAATGAGCAGTTCTTC.